Listed below are T cell receptor beta chains from one sample, sequenced in a study of T cells after yellow fever vaccination. TCRdb redid the calling of the 5' RACE reads with MiXCR, one entry per CDR3 protein. Of about 320,000 distinct CDR3 sequences listed, 6.8% were seen once; the top ten hold roughly a sixth. This material consisted of PBMCs, taken roughly 47 days after the first yellow fever vaccination. The receptors were sampled from a man between 18 and 29 years old who received the YFV17D yellow fever vaccine. Both conserved end residues are part of each CDR3. D genes are given only for firm matches. Expanded clones get a size class; other rows say once, few or many, or leave the size out.

>TRBD2|NA|TRBV7-3|TRBJ2-5
TGTGCCAGCAGCCCCTCGGGAGGGGGTAGGGAGACCCAGTACTTC
CASSPSGGGRETQYF
>NA|NA|TRBV12-5|TRBJ2-1
TGTGCTAGTGGTTTGGGGGACAAATACAATGAGCAGTTCTTC
CASGLGDKYNEQFF
>NA|few|TRBV5-1|TRBJ2-3
TGCGCCAGCAGCTCCCGGGGGGCGGTAACAGATACGCAGTATTTT
CASSSRGAVTDTQYF
>TRBD2|few|TRBV7-6|TRBJ2-3
TGTGCCAGCAGCCACATTTTAGCGGGCTTAGATACGCAGTATTTT
CASSHILAGLDTQYF
>TRBD1|few|TRBV20-1|TRBJ1-5
TGCAGTGCCATTAGCCGGGACAGGGAGCCCCAGCATTTT
CSAISRDREPQHF
>NA|many|TRBV7-2|TRBJ2-2
TGTGCCAGCAGCTTAGATATGGTAGCCGGGGAGCTGTTTTTT
CASSLDMVAGELFF
>TRBD1|NA|TRBV6-5|TRBJ1-1
TGTGCCAGCGGGACAGGGCGGACTGAAGCTTTCTTT
CASGTGRTEAFF
>NA|few|TRBV7-6|TRBJ2-5
TGTGCCAGCGGATACCTAGCAGAGACCCAGTACTTC
CASGYLAETQYF
>NA|NA|TRBV5-1|TRBJ2-1
TGCGCCAGCACTTTAGTTCCCGTCACGGGTGAGCAGTTCTTC
CASTLVPVTGEQFF
>NA|NA|TRBV7-9|TRBJ2-5
TGTGCCAGCAGACGAAGAGGGACCCAGTACTTC
CASRRRGTQYF
>NA|few|TRBV5-1|TRBJ1-4
TGCGCCAGCAGCTTGGCTACAGCCCGTAATGAAAAACTGTTTTTT
CASSLATARNEKLFF
>NA|many|TRBV20-1|TRBJ2-3
TGCAGTGCTAGAGATTACGAACGAGATACGCAGTATTTT
CSARDYERDTQYF
>NA|many|TRBV6-5|TRBJ1-1
TGTGCCAGCAGTTACTCGGACATCACTGAAGCTTTCTTT
CASSYSDITEAFF
>NA|many|TRBV5-4|TRBJ2-2
TGTGCCAGCAGCACAAGCACAGCGAACACCGGGGAGCTGTTTTTT
CASSTSTANTGELFF
>NA|many|TRBV6-6|TRBJ2-2
TGTGCCAGCAGTCCCGGGTTCACCGGGGAGCTGTTTTTT
CASSPGFTGELFF
>NA|many|TRBV12-3/TRBV12-4|TRBJ1-2
TGTGCCAGCAGCCCGCAAGCTAACTATGGCTACACCTTC
CASSPQANYGYTF
>NA|NA|TRBV5-5|TRBJ1-2
TGTGCCAGCAGCCGGTGGTCCGGCAGCTATGGCTACACCTTC
CASSRWSGSYGYTF
>NA|few|TRBV6-5|TRBJ1-3
TGTGCCAGCAGAACAGGGACGGCTCCCTCTGGAAACACCATATATTTT
CASRTGTAPSGNTIYF
>TRBD1|NA|TRBV5-1|TRBJ2-5
TGCGCCAGCAGCCCCGGGACAGGGAAACAAGAGACCCAGTACTTC
CASSPGTGKQETQYF
>NA|NA|TRBV5-1|TRBJ2-2
TGCGCCAGCAGCTTTGACACCTTTACCGGGGAGCTGTTTTTT
CASSFDTFTGELFF
>TRBD2|NA|TRBV12-3/TRBV12-4|TRBJ2-5
TGTGCCAGCAGTAGTAGACTAGCTTGGGAGACCCAGTACTTC
CASSSRLAWETQYF
>NA|NA|TRBV11-3|TRBJ2-7
TGTGCCAGCAGCTTAGGTAGCGCACGTACCTACGAGCAGTACTTC
CASSLGSARTYEQYF
>TRBD1|many|TRBV4-1|TRBJ1-5
TGCGCCAGCAGCCAGGGACAGAGCAATCAGCCCCAGCATTTT
CASSQGQSNQPQHF
>TRBD1|few|TRBV5-1|TRBJ1-2
TGCGCCAGCAGCATCCAGGGGGCGAGCTACACCTTC
CASSIQGASYTF
>TRBD1|NA|TRBV3-1|TRBJ2-3
TGTGCCTCCACCCACAGGGGCGGAAGCACAGATACGCAGTATTTT
CASTHRGGSTDTQYF
>NA|many|TRBV29-1|TRBJ2-5
TGCAGCGTTGACATTTGGCAAGAGACCCAGTACTTC
CSVDIWQETQYF
>NA|few|TRBV12-3/TRBV12-4|TRBJ1-1
TGTGCCAGCAGTACACCTCGGGCCCATCCGGCGACTGAAGCTTTCTTT
CASSTPRAHPATEAFF
>TRBD1|few|TRBV6-1|TRBJ2-7
TGTGCCAGCAGTCCCTCAGGGACAGGAACCTACGAGCAGTACTTC
CASSPSGTGTYEQYF
>NA|NA|TRBV6-5|TRBJ1-1
TGTGCCAGCAGTTTTACGGAATGGACTGAAGCTTTCTTT
CASSFTEWTEAFF
>NA|few|TRBV2|TRBJ1-4
TGTGCCAGCAGTTACAGGGAGGCTGAAGAAAAACTGTTTTTT
CASSYREAEEKLFF
>NA|few|TRBV11-2|TRBJ2-5
TGTGCCAGCAGCTTTTGGCAGGAAGTCCAAGAGACCCAGTACTTC
CASSFWQEVQETQYF
>TRBD2|few|TRBV15|TRBJ2-5
TGTGCCACCAGCATAGGGACTAGCGGCAGAGAGACCCAGTACTTC
CATSIGTSGRETQYF
>TRBD1|NA|TRBV27|TRBJ2-2
TGTGCCAGCAGTTCCCGGGACAGGGGGCGGACCGGGGAGCTGTTTTTT
CASSSRDRGRTGELFF
>NA|NA|TRBV5-1|TRBJ2-3
TGCGCCAGCAGCAGGACTGGCGGACCAGATACGCAGTATTTT
CASSRTGGPDTQYF
>NA|many|TRBV12-3/TRBV12-4|TRBJ2-1
TGTGCCAGCAGTTCAAGGGGACAAGCCTACAATGAGCAGTTCTTC
CASSSRGQAYNEQFF
>NA|many|TRBV4-1|TRBJ1-1
TGCGCCAGCAGCCAAGAGGCGCCCGGGGGGCGGAACACTGAAGCTTTCTTT
CASSQEAPGGRNTEAFF
>NA|NA|TRBV5-6|TRBJ2-2
TGTGCCAGCAAGAACAGGGGGAGGGAAACCGGGGAGCTGTTTTTT
CASKNRGRETGELFF
>NA|NA|TRBV4-2|TRBJ2-3
TGTGCCAGCAGCCAAGATGTGGGTCTCGGGGCTGGAGATACGCAGTATTTT
CASSQDVGLGAGDTQYF
>NA|NA|TRBV18|TRBJ2-7
TGTGCCAGCTCACCTCGGGACGGGACCTACGAGCAGTACTTC
CASSPRDGTYEQYF
>NA|few|TRBV7-9|TRBJ2-3
TGTGCCAGCAGCATCACTTTCCGGGGTACGCAGTATTTT
CASSITFRGTQYF
>NA|few|TRBV7-6|TRBJ2-3
TGTGCCAGCAGCGCCTCCTACGACACAGATACGCAGTATTTT
CASSASYDTDTQYF
>NA|few|TRBV5-1|TRBJ2-5
TGCGCCAGCAGCGGAGGGACAGTGCAAGAGACCCAGTACTTC
CASSGGTVQETQYF
>NA|NA|TRBV27|TRBJ1-5
TGTGCCAGCAGTCCACACTCAGGGTATAATCAGCCCCAGCATTTT
CASSPHSGYNQPQHF
>TRBD2|many|TRBV4-3|TRBJ2-3
TGCGCCAGCAGCCAAGATGTAGGCGGGGGGGCGATCGATACGCAGTATTTT
CASSQDVGGGAIDTQYF
>NA|NA|TRBV25-1|TRBJ1-4
TGTGCCAGCAGTGAATACCCCAGGGGAAGTGAAAAACTGTTTTTT
CASSEYPRGSEKLFF
>NA|few|TRBV7-9|TRBJ1-4
TGTGCCAGCACCGCGGTGGGCGGGGGTGAAAAACTGTTTTTT
CASTAVGGGEKLFF
>NA|NA|TRBV19|TRBJ2-5
TGTGCCACCGATGGGGCCGGGGGTCAAGGGACCCAGTACTTC
CATDGAGGQGTQYF
>TRBD1|NA|TRBV29-1|TRBJ1-1
TGCAGCGTTGCGGGACAGCCGCGCACTGAAGCTTTCTTT
CSVAGQPRTEAFF
>TRBD1|few|TRBV27|TRBJ1-1
TGTGCCAGCAGTAGACGGACAGGGATGACTGAAGCTTTCTTT
CASSRRTGMTEAFF
>NA|few|TRBV12-5|TRBJ1-2
TGTGCTAGTGGGCCGACAGCTAACTATGGCTACACCTTC
CASGPTANYGYTF